This T cell receptor (beta chain) was recorded in a study of CD8+ T cells in alopecia areata (dated by TCRdb to 2016 to 2019). About the full investigation: High-throughput TCRbeta sequencing was used to examine T cell clonal expansion in alopecia areata in both the C3H/HeJ mouse model and human patients. Human TCRbeta sequencing covered scalp tissue and sorted CD4+ and CD8+ peripheral blood T cells from patchy and totalis/universalis alopecia areata patients and healthy controls. Scalp clonality was compared among normal scalp (n=4), patchy alopecia areata scalp (n=8), and alopecia totalis/universalis scalp (n=8). RNA was obtained with the PAXgene miRNA kit for fixed scalp, the miRNeasy kit for PBMCs, and the RNeasy kit for mouse skin. TCRbeta CDR3 regions were amplified by immunoSEQ multiplex PCR using 35 Vbeta forward and 13 Jbeta reverse primers.

General findings and caveats noted by the study authors: Compared with normal scalp, lesional scalp, particularly in alopecia totalis/universalis, had higher clonality and more expanded CD8+ clones, which suggests antigenic drive. Shared TCR sequences between patients were less evident than in mice, which may be partly attributable to HLA diversity in the patient population. Scalp TCR repertoire analysis is complicated because resident alphabeta T cells in normal human skin are also sequenced, whereas mouse skin is dominated by gammadelta T cells.

Notes on this clone: It has no known antigen specificity. No much larger clone exists at a distance of one base, and base qualities are not known.

Peripheral blood and lesional scalp punch biopsies were obtained from patients with alopecia areata. PBMCs were isolated by density centrifugation and stained for CD3, CD4 and CD8, after which CD4+ and CD8+ T cells were sorted on a FACSAria. The untreated alopecia areata patients were recruited through a multicenter biomarker study. In several patients from the biomarker study, blood CD8+ T cells were sorted further into NKG2D-low and NKG2D-high fractions. The library relied on the immunoSEQ multiplex PCR assay. RNA was extracted from all samples and reverse transcribed into cDNA as template for TCR sequencing. SuperScript III was used for first-strand cDNA synthesis, primed with a 2:1 mix of oligo-dT and random hexamers. Amplification bias was assessed with a synthetic immune receptor repertoire, and residual bias was removed computationally. As for the original processing: Raw reads were preprocessed to remove errors, and CDR3 was defined according to IMGT conventions as the region from the conserved cysteine to phenylalanine. Clonality was computed by normalizing Shannon entropy by log2 of the number of productive unique TCRs and subtracting the result from 1. CD4 or CD8 identity of scalp clones was inferred by cross-referencing scalp TCRbeta sequences with sorted blood CD4 and CD8 repertoires. Held by TCRdb, this immuneACCESS table contains in-frame sequences only and omits some clones. Under half of the omission traces to an unresolved V gene where checked; the cause of the rest is unknown. That table is the source of V, J and clone size, and D and trimming were worked out from the DNA. The sample profile shows 50,000 to 70,000 clones; roughly 40% of them were found once. Of the sample, around 54% is held by the ten largest clones.

Reading from cysteine to phenylalanine, the CDR3 counts 13 amino acids. Left in the record is the CDR3 DNA by itself, 39 bases read in frame from the first base. V is clipped by 5 bases and J by 10 bases, and the sequence between their germline boundaries is 17 bases long. CDR1 and CDR2 are drawn from the germline V gene (reference sequence): GTSNPN, SVGIG. Sequenced: NKG2D-low CD8+ T cells sorted from blood. Sample cell subset or site, as interpreted from the label and publication: sorted CD8+ NKG2D-low blood T cells. The chain employs TRBV30 and TRBJ2-2; a tentative D call is TRBD2 (6 bases match). The receptor's source is a human donor with alopecia areata. In nucleotide form, the sequence is TGTGCCTGGGGGGATGGTGCGGGGACGGAGCTGTTTTTT. Translated, this is CAWGDGAGTELFF.